This entry lists 11 T cell receptor beta chains sequenced from one sample in a study of T-cell memory formation after mild COVID-19 (dated by TCRdb to the early 2020s). Receptor amplification or capture employed 5' RACE. The instrument given in TCRdb is Illumina NovaSeq 6000. In-frame beta chains were kept once TCRdb had trimmed the public reads at Q25 with fastp and called clones with MiXCR. Duplicate CDR3 protein sequences are folded into a single record with the most common DNA and genes. The sample table contains 350,000 to 400,000 distinct CDR3 sequences; only one count was recorded for 13% to 15% of them. About 22% of the sample lies in the top ten. Sequenced input: PBMCs or a T cell subset sorted from them (not recorded which). The receptors derive from a man aged 18-30 years who had mild COVID-19 (a few samples of this study predate the infection). The sample titles of this study are shuffled in the database, so cell type and time point are left out; the donor was told from shared clones.

The J gene is TRBJ2-6, the V gene TRBV7-3; the D is unclear. The CDR3 extends over 17 amino acids. In germline, CDR1 is SGHTA, CDR2 FQGTGA. V lost 2 bases and J lost 2, with 13 bases in between. The CDR3 bases are TGTGCCAGCAGCTTATACTTCCGCGCGGCTGGGGCCAACGTCCTGACTTTC. Encoded protein: CASSLYFRAAGANVLTF.

This clonotype was seen only a few times. The chain employs TRBV6-5 and TRBJ1-4; D remains ambiguous. The CDR3 contains 15 residues. Germline values: CDR1 MNHEY, CDR2 SVGAGI. The V end lost 2 bases, the J end lost 8 bases, and 15 bases lay between the germline ends. The CDR3 bases are TGTGCCAGCAGTTACCTTGGACGGAGGTCCGAAAAACTGTTTTTT. As protein: CASSYLGRRSEKLFF.

V usage is TRBV7-2 and J usage is TRBJ2-7; D is possibly TRBD1 (6 bases). In germline, CDR1 is SGHTA, CDR2 FQGNSA. The CDR3 runs 14 residues. V was trimmed by 3 bases and J by 7 bases, leaving 16 bases between them. The CDR3 loop reads CASSFRQGTGEQYF. The CDR3 DNA reads TGTGCCAGCAGCTTTCGCCAGGGGACGGGGGAGCAGTACTTC.

This clonotype was seen a handful of times. This chain links TRBV7-2 with TRBJ2-5; 10 bases map to TRBD2. Germline V CDR1 and CDR2: SGHTA, FQGNSA. CDR3 length: 15 residues. J was trimmed by 5 bases and V by 2 bases; bases with no gene match: 5. This CDR3 reads CASSLQRGGGETQYF. The CDR3 DNA reads as TGTGCCAGCAGCTTACAGCGGGGGGGCGGGGAGACCCAGTACTTC.

The table lists this clonotype with a few counts. This rearrangement joins TRBV7-9 to TRBJ1-1; no clear D. The CDR3 extends over 15 amino acids. Germline V gene data show CDR1 as SEHNR and CDR2 as FQNEAQ (reference sequence). The V and J ends lost 5 bases and 5 bases respectively, with 18 bases between them. CDR3 in DNA: TGTGCCAGCAGCCCCGCCCGCGGGTCAGCGACTGAAGCTTTCTTT. This gives the protein CASSPARGSATEAFF.

This clonotype was seen a handful of times. The rearrangement uses TRBV12-3 or TRBV12-4 and TRBJ2-1, with 7 bases matching TRBD1. This CDR3 has 13 amino acids. V shed 7 bases, J shed 10 bases, and the junction held 10 bases outside the gene matches. The CDR3 coding sequence is TGTGCCAGCAACCTACAGGGGTTAGGGGAGCAGTTCTTC. Its protein is CASNLQGLGEQFF.

This rearrangement joins TRBV7-8 to TRBJ2-7; D possibly uses TRBD1 or TRBD2 (5 bases each). V shed 4 bases and J shed 4 bases, with 11 bases lying between them. The length of the CDR3 is 13 residues. CDR1 SGHVS and CDR2 FQNEAQ come from the germline V gene. In DNA form, the CDR3 reads TGTGCCAGCAGCTCGGGACGTTTATACGAGCAGTACTTC. Protein product: CASSSGRLYEQYF. Drawing the rest from reference TRBV7-8 and TRBJ2-7, the complete variable domain is GAGVSQSPRYKVAKRGQDVALRCDPISGHVSLFWYQQALGQGPEFLTYFQNEAQLDKSGLPSDRFFAERPEGSVSTLKIQRTQQEDSAVYLCASSSGRLYEQYFGPGTRLTVT.

This clonotype was counted between two and nine times. The chain recombines TRBV12-3 or TRBV12-4 with TRBJ2-2; tentatively, D is TRBD2 (7 bases). The CDR3 length is 14 residues. V lost 5 bases and J 7 bases, leaving 14 bases between the germline ends. The CDR3 here is CASSQRGGSGELFF. The CDR3, as DNA: TGTGCCAGCAGTCAAAGGGGGGGAAGCGGGGAGCTGTTTTTT.

The chain recombines TRBV7-8 with TRBJ2-1; TRBD1 or TRBD2 may be the D gene (5 bases each). The CDR3 contains 13 residues. V was cut by 0 bases and J by 15 bases, with 15 bases left in between. The germline gives CDR1 SGHVS, CDR2 FQNEAQ. The CDR3 DNA reads as TGTGCCAGCAGCTTAGCGGGGGTGGCACATCCGTTCTTC. Protein: CASSLAGVAHPFF.

Concerning this clonotype itself: This CDR3 is missing its conserved last phenylalanine or tryptophan, likely due to a read error. This chain joins TRBV11-2 and TRBJ2-1; D unresolved. The V gene's germline CDR1 is SGHAT and CDR2 FQNNGV. CDR3 length: 15 residues. V lost 7 bases, J lost 0 bases, and 13 bases lay in between. In DNA, the CDR3 is TGTGCCAGCATCCAAAGCCTGAGCTCCTACAATGAGCAGTTCTTA. Translation: CASIQSLSSYNEQFL.

This sequence joins TRBV12-3 or TRBV12-4 and TRBJ2-7, with 7 bases fitting TRBD2. J gave up 10 bases and V 6 bases, and 18 bases lay outside the gene matches. CDR3 size: 15 residues. The CDR3 loop is CASSHELRGGGPQYV. The CDR3 nucleotides are TGTGCCAGCAGCCATGAGCTCCGTGGCGGGGGACCTCAGTACGTC.